These T cell receptor beta chains were read from a single sample in a study of T cell repertoires in cytomegalovirus infection. These receptors have no known antigen. Using its own MiXCR run on the reads, TCRdb lists one record per CDR3 protein. The table shows around 120,000 distinct CDR3 sequences, with roughly a quarter occurring only once. The sequencing sample was made of PBMCs, sequenced either directly or after in vitro stimulation (not recorded which). The receptors stem from a human donor in good health (CMV status not recorded). Some clones in this sample may be carry-over from other donors' samples. The CDR3 runs from the conserved cysteine through the conserved F or W. The D gene is left open where the match is weak. Not every row has a clone size; where given, it reads once, few, many or a size class.

TRBJ2-3 | TRBD2 | TRBV6-4 | few | TGTGCCAGCAGTGACTCAGGCGGGAGCGGTACAGATACGCAGTATTTT | CASSDSGGSGTDTQYF
TRBJ1-2 | NA | TRBV6-2/TRBV6-3 | NA | TGTGCCAGCAGCATCACTGACAGGCTCTATGGCTACACCTTC | CASSITDRLYGYTF
TRBJ1-6 | NA | TRBV2 | many | TGTGCCAGCAGTCCCGATCTGTCACCCCTCCACTTT | CASSPDLSPLHF
TRBJ1-5 | NA | TRBV19 | NA | TGTGCCAGTTTAGATCAGTACGGAGGCAATCAGCCCCAGCATTTT | CASLDQYGGNQPQHF
TRBJ1-6 | TRBD1 | TRBV7-2 | NA | TGTGCCAGCAGCCCCCGACAGGGTAGAAATTCACCCCTCCACTTT | CASSPRQGRNSPLHF
TRBJ2-3 | NA | TRBV28 | NA | TGTGCCAGCAGTTTCTCGGGGAGCGGAGGAGATACGCAGTATTTT | CASSFSGSGGDTQYF
TRBJ1-5 | NA | TRBV12-3/TRBV12-4 | few | TGTGCCAGCAGCGCGGGACTGAACAATCAGCCCCAGCATTTT | CASSAGLNNQPQHF
TRBJ2-4 | TRBD2 | TRBV20-1 | NA | TGCAGTGCCCCCCTAGCGGGAGGGCCGATAAACATTCAGTACTTC | CSAPLAGGPINIQYF
TRBJ2-3 | NA | TRBV12-3/TRBV12-4 | NA | TGTGCCAGCAGTCCCTCTGGGGGGAGCACAGATACGCAGTATTTT | CASSPSGGSTDTQYF
TRBJ2-1 | TRBD2 | TRBV20-1 | NA | TGCAGTGCGATTGAGCGGGAGGGCAATGAGCAGTTCTTC | CSAIEREGNEQFF
TRBJ2-6 | NA | TRBV19 | NA | TGTGCCAGTAGCTCAGGGGATCTCTCTGGGGCCAACGTCCTGACTTTC | CASSSGDLSGANVLTF
TRBJ1-5 | TRBD1 | TRBV28 | many | TGTGCCAGCAGGCGAACAGGGGCAAGTCCCCAGCATTTT | CASRRTGASPQHF
TRBJ1-5 | TRBD1 | TRBV7-2 | few | TGTGCCAGCAGCCCCCTAACAGGGGGCGGGGGTCAGCCCCAGCATTTT | CASSPLTGGGGQPQHF
TRBJ1-6 | NA | TRBV19 | NA | TGTGCCAGTAGTATAGCCACAAACTATAATTCACCCCTCCACTTT | CASSIATNYNSPLHF
TRBJ1-6 | NA | TRBV7-2 | many | TGTGCCAGCAGCCCAGGGCAGGCCGGGAATTTCGGTTCACCCCTCCACTTT | CASSPGQAGNFGSPLHF
TRBJ1-1 | NA | TRBV20-1 | NA | TGCAGTGCTAGCCGAGCCAGGAACACTGAAGCTTTCTTT | CSASRARNTEAFF
TRBJ1-6 | NA | TRBV6-1 | many | TGTGCCAGCAGGGACGGTAATAATTCACCCCTCCACTTT | CASRDGNNSPLHF
TRBJ2-7 | TRBD2 | TRBV28 | NA | TGTGCCAGCAGTTTACCCAGCGGGGCCTCCTACGAGCAGTACTTC | CASSLPSGASYEQYF
TRBJ2-5 | NA | TRBV5-1 | NA | TGCGCCAGCAGCTTGTTTGACCCATCAGAGACCCAGTACTTC | CASSLFDPSETQYF
TRBJ1-2 | NA | TRBV4-1 | NA | TGCGCCAGCAGCCAGCCGAGCAGGGTGGCGACCTATGGCTACACCTTC | CASSQPSRVATYGYTF
TRBJ2-7 | TRBD2 | TRBV6-6 | NA | TGTGCCAGCAGTTACGATGGGATTAGCGGGAGACCCCGCGAGCAGTACTTC | CASSYDGISGRPREQYF
TRBJ2-7 | NA | TRBV6-6 | few | TGTGCCAGCAGACGGGTCGGTCTAGCCCCGAGCTCCTACGAGCAGTACTTC | CASRRVGLAPSSYEQYF
TRBJ1-1 | TRBD1 | TRBV6-2/TRBV6-3 | NA | TGTGCCAGCATACAGGGGGCCACTGAAGCTTTCTTT | CASIQGATEAFF
TRBJ2-1 | NA | TRBV18 | few | TGTGCCAGCTCACCAATGTTCAGCGGCAATGAGCAGTTCTTC | CASSPMFSGNEQFF
TRBJ2-5 | TRBD1 | TRBV19 | NA | TGTGCCAGTAGGGCCACCGGGACAGTTGCATCGGAGACCCAGTACTTC | CASRATGTVASETQYF
TRBJ2-1 | TRBD2 | TRBV12-3/TRBV12-4 | few | TGTGCCAGCAGCAAGACTAGCGGGAGGAGGGCCTACAATGAGCAGTTCTTC | CASSKTSGRRAYNEQFF
TRBJ1-2 | NA | TRBV4-1 | few | TGCGCCAGCAGCCAAGATAGAGGCGGGGGTGGCTACACCTTC | CASSQDRGGGGYTF
TRBJ2-1 | NA | TRBV20-1 | NA | TGCAGTGCTAGAGCCCGCGAGGGCCGTGGCTACAATGAGCAGTTCTTC | CSARAREGRGYNEQFF
TRBJ2-5 | NA | TRBV20-1 | few | TGCAGTGCTAGCCTGGACTCCCACACTCAAGAGACCCAGTACTTC | CSASLDSHTQETQYF
TRBJ2-7 | NA | TRBV7-2 | NA | TGTGCCAGCAGCTTTAGGGGGGGGGAGGGCTCCTACGAGCAGTACTTC | CASSFRGGEGSYEQYF